This is a list of T cell receptor beta chains from one sample in a study of T cells in Graves' hyperthyroidism and ophthalmopathy. TCRdb re-called the multiplex PCR reads with MiXCR, one entry per CDR3 protein. The sample consists of around 450,000 distinct CDR3 sequences, about 15% of them appearing once. The sequencing input was blood. Receptors were obtained from a young woman with Graves' hyperthyroidism. Each CDR3 is given with its conserved first and last residue. The order of the fields is J gene, D gene, clone size, V gene, CDR3 DNA, CDR3 protein. The D gene is left open where the match is weak. Only some rows state a clone size, as once, few, many or a class for expanded clones.

TRBJ2-7 NA many TRBV6-2/TRBV6-3 TGTGCCAGCAGTTCTGGTCCCCGCCGGGAGCAGTACTTC CASSSGPRREQYF
TRBJ1-5 NA many TRBV2 TGTGCCAGCAGTGATGTAATGACCCAGCATTTT CASSDVMTQHF
TRBJ2-3 TRBD1 many TRBV30 TGTGCCTGGAGTAGAACATACAGGGGGGCTGGCACAGATACGCAGTATTTT CAWSRTYRGAGTDTQYF
TRBJ1-2 TRBD1 few TRBV6-1 TGTGCCAGCAGTCAAACAGGGGCCGTGAGCTACACCTTC CASSQTGAVSYTF
TRBJ1-6 TRBD1 few TRBV4-1 TGCGCCAGCAGCCATACGGAGGGGGCCTCATCACCCCTCCACTTT CASSHTEGASSPLHF
TRBJ2-7 NA many TRBV28 TGTGCCAGCAGTTTATTAGGGTTCGAGCAGTACTTC CASSLLGFEQYF
TRBJ2-7 NA NA TRBV19 TGTGCCAGTAGTATCGACAGAGTCCTCTACGAGCAGTACTTC CASSIDRVLYEQYF
TRBJ2-5 NA many TRBV3-1 TGTGCCAGCAGCCAGGGGACAATTCAAGAGACCCAGTACTTC CASSQGTIQETQYF
TRBJ2-2 TRBD2 few TRBV3-1 TGTGCCGGCAGCCCGGGACTAGCGGGGGCCGGCGGGGAGCTGTTTTTT CAGSPGLAGAGGELFF
TRBJ1-1 NA NA TRBV29-1 TGCAGCGTCCTCCGGAGGGACACTGAAGCTTTCTTT CSVLRRDTEAFF
TRBJ2-1 TRBD2 many TRBV12-3/TRBV12-4 TGTGCCAGCAGCCCGGGACTAGCAGATGAGCAGTTCTTC CASSPGLADEQFF
TRBJ1-2 NA many TRBV20-1 TGCAGTGCAGGCAGGGAAGTTATGGGCTACACCTTC CSAGREVMGYTF
TRBJ1-5 NA many TRBV12-3/TRBV12-4 TGTGCCAGCAGTTTTCCCGTGGGGTCCCAGCATTTT CASSFPVGSQHF
TRBJ2-7 NA many TRBV28 TGTGCCAGCACCCCCTGGCTTTCTGCCTACGAGCAGTACTTC CASTPWLSAYEQYF
TRBJ1-5 TRBD1 many TRBV7-8 TGTGCCAGCAGCCCGGGACAGACGTATAGCAATCAGCCCCAGCATTTT CASSPGQTYSNQPQHF
TRBJ2-1 NA NA TRBV5-8 TGTGCCAGCAGCCCCCGACAGGGAGGGGATGAGCAGTTCTTC CASSPRQGGDEQFF
TRBJ2-2 NA many TRBV30 TGTGCCTTTCGGTCTTCCGAGAGCGGGGAGCTGTTTTTT CAFRSSESGELFF
TRBJ2-3 TRBD2 NA TRBV12-3/TRBV12-4 TGTGCCAGCAGTCCACCCCTGGGGACTAGCGGGGGCCCGGGAGATACGCAGTATTTT CASSPPLGTSGGPGDTQYF
TRBJ2-7 TRBD2 many TRBV10-3 TGTGCCATCAGTGAGGCTAGCGGGAGCTCCTACGAGCAGTACTTC CAISEASGSSYEQYF
TRBJ1-4 NA many TRBV3-1 TGTGCCAGCAGCCAAGCATCGGAAAAACTGTTTTTT CASSQASEKLFF
TRBJ1-4 TRBD1 many TRBV12-3/TRBV12-4 TGTGCCAGCAGAACAGGACAGGGGACCTCGGTGTTTTTT CASRTGQGTSVFF
TRBJ2-5 TRBD1 NA TRBV6-4 TGTGCCAGCAGTGACCGGGACAGGGAATTGGAAGAGACCCAGTACTTC CASSDRDRELEETQYF
TRBJ2-2 TRBD1 many TRBV18 TGTGCCAGCTCCCTCACAGGGGGCACCACCGGGGAGCTGTTTTTT CASSLTGGTTGELFF